This T cell receptor (beta chain) was profiled in a study of shared clonotypes between healthy human individuals. Study information: In total, the donors were two women and a few men aged 18 to 49.

With respect to this clone: Its antigen remains unidentified.

Study donors comprised healthy, HIV-negative adults devoid of recent acute infection or vaccination. The study's findings and limits: Limitation of the genetic and exposure-history diversity represented came from the few donors.

Clones were read by immunoSEQ multiplex PCR, and TCRdb kept only the in-frame ones, dropping some. The table has about 1,500,000 clones, 96% seen once; the top ten hold 1.2%. The receptor was isolated from a man aged 25-45 years in good health. Sequencing input: naive CD4+ T cells sorted from blood. Stated subset: CD45RA+ positively selected.

In DNA form, the CDR3 reads TGTGCCAGCAGCCAAGACCCGCTCCGGGCCGGGGAGCTGTTTTTT. It is translated as CASSQDPLRAGELFF. The chain recombines TRBV14 with TRBJ2-2; D gene ambiguous. The CDR3 contains 15 residues. V lost 0 bases to trimming and J lost 6 bases, with 11 bases between them. From germline, CDR1 is SGHDN and CDR2 FVKESK.